This T cell receptor (beta chain) comes out of a study of blood T cell repertoires in COVID-19. Study as a whole: Acute and convalescent COVID-19 specimens originated in the United States, Italy and Spain.

Across about two dozen US areas, participants ranged in age from 18 to 89 years. Membership in each cohort depended on participant-reported clinical history. V lost 6 bases to trimming and J lost 0 bases; unmatched junction nucleotides: 6. This CDR3 is 16 amino acids long. CDR1 and CDR2 (germline): KGHSH, LQKENI. Original methodology: Nucleated cell counts were estimated from reference gene primer amplification. Clones were read by immunoSEQ multiplex PCR, and TCRdb kept only the in-frame ones, dropping some. V, J and clone size are taken as reported in that table, and D and trimming were inferred from the DNA itself. The sample has 150,000 to 200,000 clones, over 70% seen once.

Sample: PBMCs or T cells enriched from blood (not recorded which). The sequence came from a woman aged 35 to 49 with acute COVID-19. V and J are TRBV18 and TRBJ2-3; 10 nucleotides line up with TRBD2. In DNA, the CDR3 is TGTGCCAGCTCCCAAAGGACTAGCGGTAGCACAGATACGCAGTATTTT. Its protein is CASSQRTSGSTDTQYF. Based on the CDR3 plus reference TRBV18 and TRBJ2-3, the full variable domain is NAGVMQNPRHLVRRRGQEARLRCSPMKGHSHVYWYRQLPEEGLKFMVYLQKENIIDESGMPKERFSAEFPKEGPSILRIQQVVRGDSAAYFCASSQRTSGSTDTQYFGPGTRLTVL.